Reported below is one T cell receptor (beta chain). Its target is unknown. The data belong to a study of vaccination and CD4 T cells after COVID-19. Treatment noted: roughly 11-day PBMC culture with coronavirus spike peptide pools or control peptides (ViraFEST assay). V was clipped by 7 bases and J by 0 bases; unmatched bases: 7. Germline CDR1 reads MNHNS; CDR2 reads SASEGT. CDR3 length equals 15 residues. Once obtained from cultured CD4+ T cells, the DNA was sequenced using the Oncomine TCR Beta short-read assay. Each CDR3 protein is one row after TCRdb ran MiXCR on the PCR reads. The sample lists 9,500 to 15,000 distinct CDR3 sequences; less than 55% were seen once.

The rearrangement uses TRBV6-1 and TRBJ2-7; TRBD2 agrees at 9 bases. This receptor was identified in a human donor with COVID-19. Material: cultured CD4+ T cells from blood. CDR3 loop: CASNSQAGGSYEQYF. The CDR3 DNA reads TGTGCCAGCAATTCACAAGCGGGGGGCTCCTACGAGCAGTACTTC.